A selection of T cell receptor beta chains follows, all from one sample in a study of Ad26.COV2.S vaccination and SARS-CoV-2 variants. Generated by immunoSEQ multiplex PCR, the TCRdb table keeps only in-frame clones and is missing some. This sample has 440,000 or so clones; roughly 90% occur once, and the top ten carry over 1.5%. Material: peripheral blood, obtained in a trial of Ad26.COV2.S vaccine versus placebo. The receptors were gathered from a person aged 18 to 65 who received the Ad26.COV2.S COVID-19 vaccine or a placebo. Each CDR3 is given with its conserved first and last residue. The D gene is left open where the match is weak. Clone size is stated in some rows and not others, as once, few, many or a class when expanded.

v_call,clone_size,j_call,d_call,cdr3_nt,cdr3_aa
TRBV4-3,.,TRBJ1-2,.,TGCGCCAGCAGCCAAACCAGGGGTAGAACATCGCCTAACTATGGCTACACCTTC,CASSQTRGRTSPNYGYTF
TRBV5-6,.,TRBJ2-2,.,TGTGCCAGCAGCTTGGTCAGGGTCCGCACCGGGGAGCTGTTTTTT,CASSLVRVRTGELFF
TRBV9,once,TRBJ1-3,.,TGTGCCAGCAGCGTAGACTCTGGAAACACCATATATTTT,CASSVDSGNTIYF
TRBV15,.,TRBJ1-1,.,TGTGCCACCAGCGAGGGACGGGTGAACACTGAAGCTTTCTTT,CATSEGRVNTEAFF
TRBV2,.,TRBJ2-2,.,TGTGCCAGCAGTGTGTCGTCTCGCAGGGAGCTGTTTTTT,CASSVSSRRELFF
TRBV6-2/TRBV6-3,.,TRBJ2-3,TRBD2,TGTGCCAGCAGTACCTTAGCGGGGGCCGTAACTAGCACAGATACGCAGTATTTT,CASSTLAGAVTSTDTQYF
TRBV6-2/TRBV6-3,.,TRBJ1-5,.,TGTGCCAGCAGTTACAGTGCAGGGTTGAATCAGCCCCAGCATTTT,CASSYSAGLNQPQHF
TRBV29-1,.,TRBJ2-6,TRBD2,TGCAGCGTTCTCCCAGCGGGGGAGGGTGGGGCCAACGTCCTGACTTTC,CSVLPAGEGGANVLTF
TRBV5-6,once,TRBJ2-7,.,TGTGCCAGCAGCTTGGAGGGACAATTTGTGTCCTACGAGCAGTACTTC,CASSLEGQFVSYEQYF
TRBV5-6,.,TRBJ2-7,TRBD1,TGTGCCAGCAGCTTAACCGGGACAGGCAACGAGCAGTACTTC,CASSLTGTGNEQYF
TRBV19,.,TRBJ1-2,.,TGTGCCAGTAGGGCCATTTCTAACTATGGCTACACCTTC,CASRAISNYGYTF
TRBV28,.,TRBJ2-5,TRBD1,TGTGCCAGCTGCGCAGGGGGCGCCGGGGAGACCCAGTACTTC,CASCAGGAGETQYF
TRBV27,few,TRBJ1-1,TRBD1,TGTGCCAGCAGTTTGACCCCACAGGGGGGAAACAAAGCTTTCTTT,CASSLTPQGGNKAFF
TRBV27,few,TRBJ1-2,.,TGTGCCAGCAGTTCGACAGCGACACGGACTAACTATGGCTACACCTTC,CASSSTATRTNYGYTF
TRBV19,.,TRBJ2-2,.,TGTGCCAGTAGTCGATACACCGGGGAGCTGTTTTTT,CASSRYTGELFF
TRBV30,.,TRBJ1-2,TRBD1,TGTGCCTTAGGAGAAACAGGGGGGCACTATGGCTACACCTTC,CALGETGGHYGYTF
TRBV7-2,once,TRBJ2-5,.,TGTGCCAGCAGCTTAGGCCCCTCCCAAGAGACCCAGTACTTC,CASSLGPSQETQYF
TRBV30,.,TRBJ2-5,TRBD1,TGTGCCTGGAGCACAGGGGGCGCGGAGACCCAGTACTTC,CAWSTGGAETQYF
TRBV30,.,TRBJ1-5,.,TGTGCCTGGAGTGTAAGTCTCTATAGCAATCAGCCCCAGCATTTT,CAWSVSLYSNQPQHF
TRBV15,.,TRBJ1-5,TRBD1,TGTGCCACCAGCAGGGGGACAGGGGGCTTGGGCAATCAGCCCCAGCATTTT,CATSRGTGGLGNQPQHF
TRBV27,.,TRBJ2-7,TRBD1,TGTGCCAGCAGTAGACAGGGTGTAGGCTACGAGCAGTACTTC,CASSRQGVGYEQYF
TRBV6-5,once,TRBJ1-5,.,TGTGCCAGCAGTTACGTGGCGGGAAGGGGTCAGCCCCAGCATTTT,CASSYVAGRGQPQHF
TRBV4-3,.,TRBJ2-3,.,TGCGCCAGCAGCCAAGATAATTGGATGAGCACAGATACGCAGTATTTT,CASSQDNWMSTDTQYF
TRBV11-2,.,TRBJ1-3,.,TGTGCCAGCAGCTTTAGGCCGGGAGTTGGGGAGATCTCTGGAAACACCATATATTTT,CASSFRPGVGEISGNTIYF
TRBV4-1,.,TRBJ2-3,.,TGCGCCAGCAGCCAAACCGGGGTAGCCACAGATACGCAGTATTTT,CASSQTGVATDTQYF
TRBV2,.,TRBJ2-2,.,TGTGCCAGCAGTGAAGTTGCTTATTACCGAGGGTCCGGGGAGCTGTTTTTT,CASSEVAYYRGSGELFF
TRBV5-8,.,TRBJ1-5,.,TGTGCCAGCGGCGGAGAGGCAGCCCTAAGAAATCAGCCCCAGCATTTT,CASGGEAALRNQPQHF
TRBV11-2,.,TRBJ1-5,.,TGTGCCAGCAGACAATGGGAGAAATTGGAGAATCAGCCCCAGCATTTT,CASRQWEKLENQPQHF
TRBV3-1/TRBV3-2,.,TRBJ1-6,.,TGTGCCAGCAGCCCGCCCGGGTTAAGTTCACCCCTCCACTTT,CASSPPGLSSPLHF
TRBV6-2/TRBV6-3,.,TRBJ1-2,.,TGTGCCAGCAGTTACGGGACAACCGGTGGCTACACCTTC,CASSYGTTGGYTF
TRBV10-1,.,TRBJ1-6,.,TGCGCCAGCAATGGGGGCGAGGGGTCACCCCTCCACTTT,CASNGGEGSPLHF
TRBV3-1/TRBV3-2,.,TRBJ2-5,.,TGTGCCAGCAGCCAGATCGGACTCAGCCAAGAGACCCAGTACTTC,CASSQIGLSQETQYF
TRBV21-1,.,TRBJ1-6,.,TGTGCCAGCAGCATCCCAAGCTCCTATAATTCACCCCTCCACTTT,CASSIPSSYNSPLHF
TRBV25-1,.,TRBJ2-5,TRBD2,TGTGCCAGCAGCGGGGGGGCCCGTCTAGAGACCCAGTACTTC,CASSGGARLETQYF
TRBV6-2/TRBV6-3,.,TRBJ1-1,TRBD1,TGTGCCAGCAGTTCCGAGGACAGGGGGCATAGGTGGTACTCTGAAGCTTTCTTT,CASSSEDRGHRWYSEAFF
TRBV30,.,TRBJ2-7,.,TGTGCCTGGAATTCTGCGGGGACACCCGTGTGGGAGCAGTACTTC,CAWNSAGTPVWEQYF
TRBV27,.,TRBJ2-7,.,TGTGCCAGCAGTTTATATAGTGGGGGGCTGGGCGAGCAGTACTTC,CASSLYSGGLGEQYF
TRBV7-8,.,TRBJ1-1,.,TGTGCCAGCAGCTTAGATCTCAGAAAGAACACTGAAGCTTTCTTT,CASSLDLRKNTEAFF
TRBV13,.,TRBJ2-5,.,TGTGCCAGCAGCTTTGGGTTGGGGGCCCAGTACTTC,CASSFGLGAQYF
TRBV3-1/TRBV3-2,.,TRBJ2-3,.,TGTGCCAGCAGCCAAGAAAGGGGGGGGCTGAATACGCAGTATTTT,CASSQERGGLNTQYF
TRBV7-8,.,TRBJ2-3,TRBD1,TGTGCCAGCAGCTTAAGGGGGACAGGAAACTTTCTCACAGATACGCAGTATTTT,CASSLRGTGNFLTDTQYF